This TCR beta chain stems from a study of T cell repertoires in ileal Crohn's disease. Across the study: At surgery, about 38% of patients smoked, with median disease duration approximately 7.3 years. Surgery for a complication: stricturing in 61%, penetrating in approximately 39%. Study findings and constraints: Every patient over 26.8% clonality showed endoscopic recurrence.

Included were adult ileal or ileocolonic Crohn's patients indicated for ileocolonic resection. As regards this clone: What it binds is unknown.

Germline V gives CDR1 SGHVS, CDR2 FQNEAQ. The CDR3 spans 16 residues. The V gene end was trimmed by 3 bases and the J gene end by 1 base; junction bases not matched to a gene: 8. Clones were sequenced by immunoSEQ multiplex PCR, and TCRdb holds only the in-frame ones, with some missing. The profile shows approximately 12,000 clones, more than 65% of them singletons. This receptor was taken from an adult with Crohn's disease. Sequences were obtained from ileal tissue. The rearrangement uses TRBV7-8 and TRBJ2-5; 7 nucleotides line up with TRBD2. The CDR3 reads CASSFNGGGVQETQYF. The CDR3 bases are TGTGCCAGCAGCTTTAATGGTGGGGGGGTCCAAGAGACCCAGTACTTC.